The clone carrying this TCR beta chain was observed at least ten times. MiXCR, run by TCRdb on the 5' RACE reads, gives a single entry per CDR3 protein. This sample has about 32,000 distinct CDR3 sequences, with about 10% found just once. The data belong to a study of T cells after yellow fever vaccination. About the study: SMART-Seq v4 Ultra Low Input handled preparation of low-cell-number fractions.

Study outcomes and limitations: Booster samples showed a return of most primary-vaccination clones (roughly 95% CD4, 80% to 90% CD8).

CDR1 LNHNV and CDR2 YYDKDF come from the germline V gene (reference sequence). The CDR3 length is 17 residues. Unmatched junction bases numbered 10, after V lost 2 bases and J lost 6 bases. This material consisted of PBMCs, either bulk or a sorted T-cell subset (CD4+, CD8+, memory, or dextramer-sorted; not recorded which), taken less than 18 days after the first yellow fever vaccination. The chain combines TRBV15 with TRBJ1-2, with 12 bases identical to TRBD1. This TCR derives from a man aged 18-30 years who received the YFV17D yellow fever vaccine. CDR3 residues: CATSRSPPGQGAHGYTF. CDR3 nucleotide sequence: TGTGCCACCAGCAGATCCCCACCGGGACAGGGGGCCCATGGCTACACCTTC.